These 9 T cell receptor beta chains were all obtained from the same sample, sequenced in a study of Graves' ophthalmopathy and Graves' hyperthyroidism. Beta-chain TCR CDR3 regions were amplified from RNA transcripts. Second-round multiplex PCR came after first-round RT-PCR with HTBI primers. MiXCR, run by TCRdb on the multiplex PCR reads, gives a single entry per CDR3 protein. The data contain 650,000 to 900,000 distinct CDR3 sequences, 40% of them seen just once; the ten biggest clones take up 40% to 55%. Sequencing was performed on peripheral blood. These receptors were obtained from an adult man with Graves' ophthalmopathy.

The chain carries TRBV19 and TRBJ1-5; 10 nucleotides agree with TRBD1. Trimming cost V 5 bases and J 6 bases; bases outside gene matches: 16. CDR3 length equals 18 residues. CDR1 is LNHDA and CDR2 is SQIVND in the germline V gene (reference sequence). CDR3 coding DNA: TGTGCCAGTAGTGCCTCGTCCGGGGGACAGGGGATCGGTCAGCCCCAGCATTTT. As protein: CASSASSGGQGIGQPQHF.

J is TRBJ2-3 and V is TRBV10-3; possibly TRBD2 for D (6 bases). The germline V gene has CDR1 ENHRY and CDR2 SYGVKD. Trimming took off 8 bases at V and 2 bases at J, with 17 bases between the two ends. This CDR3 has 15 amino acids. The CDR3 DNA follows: TGTGCCATCGCCGGCGGAGGGCAGATCACAGATACGCAGTATTTT. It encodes CAIAGGGQITDTQYF.

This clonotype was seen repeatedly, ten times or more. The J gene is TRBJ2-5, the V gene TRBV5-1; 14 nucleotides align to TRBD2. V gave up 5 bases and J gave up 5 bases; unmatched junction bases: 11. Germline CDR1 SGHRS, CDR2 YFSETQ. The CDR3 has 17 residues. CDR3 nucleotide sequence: TGCGCCAGCAGTCTAGGGACTAGCGGGAGTGTTGCGGAGACCCAGTACTTC. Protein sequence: CASSLGTSGSVAETQYF.

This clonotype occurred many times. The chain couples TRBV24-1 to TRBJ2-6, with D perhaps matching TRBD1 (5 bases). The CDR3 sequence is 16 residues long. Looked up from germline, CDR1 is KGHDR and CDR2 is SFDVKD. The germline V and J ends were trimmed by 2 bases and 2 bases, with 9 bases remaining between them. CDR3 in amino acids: CATSDSRAAGANVLTF. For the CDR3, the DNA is TGTGCCACCAGTGATTCCAGGGCAGCTGGGGCCAACGTCCTGACTTTC.

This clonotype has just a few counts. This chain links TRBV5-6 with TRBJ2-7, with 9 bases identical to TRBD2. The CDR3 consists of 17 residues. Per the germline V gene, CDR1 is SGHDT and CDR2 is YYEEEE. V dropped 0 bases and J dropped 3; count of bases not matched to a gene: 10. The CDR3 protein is CASSLAGRGGRGYEQYF. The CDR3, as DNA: TGTGCCAGCAGCTTGGCAGGTCGGGGCGGGAGGGGCTACGAGCAGTACTTC.

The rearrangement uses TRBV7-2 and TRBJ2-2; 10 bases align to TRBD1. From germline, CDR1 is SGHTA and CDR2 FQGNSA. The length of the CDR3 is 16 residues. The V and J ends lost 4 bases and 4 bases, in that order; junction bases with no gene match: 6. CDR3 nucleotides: TGTGCCAGCAGCTCTCGACAGGGGGCCGTCACCGGGGAGCTGTTTTTT. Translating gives CASSSRQGAVTGELFF.

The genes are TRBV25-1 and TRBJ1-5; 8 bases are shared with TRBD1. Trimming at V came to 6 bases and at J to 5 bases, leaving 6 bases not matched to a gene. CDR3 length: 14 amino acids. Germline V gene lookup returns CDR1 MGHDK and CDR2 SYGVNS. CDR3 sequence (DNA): TGTGCCAGCAGCGCTCAGACAGGGGATCAGCCCCAGCATTTT. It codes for CASSAQTGDQPQHF.

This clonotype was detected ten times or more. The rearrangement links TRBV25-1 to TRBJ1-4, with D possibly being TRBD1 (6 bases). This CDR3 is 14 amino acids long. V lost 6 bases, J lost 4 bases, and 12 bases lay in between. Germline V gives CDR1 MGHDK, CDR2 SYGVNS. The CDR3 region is CASRAGTNNEKLFF. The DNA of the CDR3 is TGTGCCAGCAGAGCCGGGACAAATAATGAAAAACTGTTTTTT.

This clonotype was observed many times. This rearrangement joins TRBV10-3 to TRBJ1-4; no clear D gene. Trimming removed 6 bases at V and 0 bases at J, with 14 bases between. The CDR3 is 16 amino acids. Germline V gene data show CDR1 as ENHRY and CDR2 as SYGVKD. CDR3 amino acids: CAISPDGRTTNEKLFF. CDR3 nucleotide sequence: TGTGCCATCAGCCCTGATGGACGGACAACTAATGAAAAACTGTTTTTT.